The T cell receptor (beta chain) described here comes from a study of blood T cell repertoires in COVID-19. For the study at large: T cells, B-cell-depleted T cells, or PBMCs supplied cDNA or gDNA.

TCRdb's table, derived via immunoSEQ multiplex PCR, lists solely in-frame clones and lacks some. The sample consists of around 120,000 clones, around 87% of them appearing once. Germline assignment: CDR1 SGDLS and CDR2 YYNGEE. The CDR3 totals 14 residues. Deletions cut 4 bases from V and 3 bases from J, with 11 bases between. The clonotype was recovered from a woman older than 75 with acute or convalescent COVID-19. The chain links TRBV9 to TRBJ1-5; a possible D gene is TRBD1 (6 bases). The source material was peripheral blood. CDR3 in DNA: TGTGCCAGCAGCACCGGGACAATCAATCAGCCCCAGCATTTT. Its protein product is CASSTGTINQPQHF.